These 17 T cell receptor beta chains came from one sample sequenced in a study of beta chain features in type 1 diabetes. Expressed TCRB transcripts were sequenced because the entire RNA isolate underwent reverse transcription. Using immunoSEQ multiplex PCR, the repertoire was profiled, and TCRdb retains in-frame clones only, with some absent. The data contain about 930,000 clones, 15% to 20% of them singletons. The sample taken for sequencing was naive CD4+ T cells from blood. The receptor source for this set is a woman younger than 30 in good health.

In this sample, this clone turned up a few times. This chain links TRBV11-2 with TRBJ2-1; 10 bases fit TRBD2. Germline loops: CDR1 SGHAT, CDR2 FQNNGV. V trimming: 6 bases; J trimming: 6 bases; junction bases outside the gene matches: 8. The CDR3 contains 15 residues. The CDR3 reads CASRRAGGPFNEQFF. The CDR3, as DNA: TGTGCCAGCAGACGAGCGGGAGGGCCGTTCAATGAGCAGTTCTTC.

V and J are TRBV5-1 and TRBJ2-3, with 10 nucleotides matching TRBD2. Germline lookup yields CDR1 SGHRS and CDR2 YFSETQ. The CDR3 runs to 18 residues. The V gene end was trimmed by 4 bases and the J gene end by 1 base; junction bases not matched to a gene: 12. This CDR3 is CASSPRPSGSLGTDTQYF. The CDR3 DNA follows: TGCGCCAGCAGCCCACGGCCTAGCGGGAGTTTGGGCACAGATACGCAGTATTTT.

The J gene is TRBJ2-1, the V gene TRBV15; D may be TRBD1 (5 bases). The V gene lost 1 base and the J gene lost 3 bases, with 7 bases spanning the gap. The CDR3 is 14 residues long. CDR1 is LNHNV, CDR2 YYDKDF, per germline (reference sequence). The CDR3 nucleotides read TGTGCCACCAGCAGAGCAGGGATCTACAATGAGCAGTTCTTC. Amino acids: CATSRAGIYNEQFF. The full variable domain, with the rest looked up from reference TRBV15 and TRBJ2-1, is DAMVIQNPRYQVTQFGKPVTLSCSQTLNHNVMYWYQQKSSQAPKLLFHYYDKDFNNEADTPDNFQSRRPNTSFCFLDIRSPGLGDTAMYLCATSRAGIYNEQFFGPGTRLTVL.

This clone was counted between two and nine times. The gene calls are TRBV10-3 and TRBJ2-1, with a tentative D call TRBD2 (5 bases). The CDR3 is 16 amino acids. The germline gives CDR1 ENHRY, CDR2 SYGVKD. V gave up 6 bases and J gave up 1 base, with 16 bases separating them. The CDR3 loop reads CAIRPDSPGSYNEQFF. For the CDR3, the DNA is TGTGCCATCAGGCCAGACTCTCCGGGATCCTACAATGAGCAGTTCTTC.

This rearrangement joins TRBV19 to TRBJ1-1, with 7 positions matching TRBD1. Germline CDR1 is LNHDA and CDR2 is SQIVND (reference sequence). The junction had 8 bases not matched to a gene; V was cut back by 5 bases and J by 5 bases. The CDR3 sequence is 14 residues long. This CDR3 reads CASSSTGAGTEAFF. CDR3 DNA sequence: TGTGCCAGTAGTTCTACAGGGGCAGGGACTGAAGCTTTCTTT.

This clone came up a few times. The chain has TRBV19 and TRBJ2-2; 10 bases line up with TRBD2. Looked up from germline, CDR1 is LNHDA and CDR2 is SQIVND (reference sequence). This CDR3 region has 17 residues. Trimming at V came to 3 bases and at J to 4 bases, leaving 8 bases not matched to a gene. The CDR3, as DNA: TGTGCCAGTAGTATTTCCCCACTAGCGGGGATCACCGGGGAGCTGTTTTTT. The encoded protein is CASSISPLAGITGELFF. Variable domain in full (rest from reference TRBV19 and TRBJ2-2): DGGITQSPKYLFRKEGQNVTLSCEQNLNHDAMYWYRQDPGQGLRLIYYSQIVNDFQKGDIAEGYSVSREKKESFPLTVTSAQKNPTAFYLCASSISPLAGITGELFFGEGSRLTVL.

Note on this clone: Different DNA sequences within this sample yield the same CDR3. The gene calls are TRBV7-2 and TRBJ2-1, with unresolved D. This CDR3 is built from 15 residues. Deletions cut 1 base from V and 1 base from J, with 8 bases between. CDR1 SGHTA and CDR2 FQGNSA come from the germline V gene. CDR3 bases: TGTGCCAGCAGCTTAGTGGCGGATTCCTACAATGAGCAGTTCTTC. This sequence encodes CASSLVADSYNEQFF.

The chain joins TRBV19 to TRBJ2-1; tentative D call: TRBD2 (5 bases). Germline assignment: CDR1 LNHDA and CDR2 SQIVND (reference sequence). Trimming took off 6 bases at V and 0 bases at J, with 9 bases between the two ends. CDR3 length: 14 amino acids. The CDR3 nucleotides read TGTGCCAGTAGCAGAGACTACTCCTACAATGAGCAGTTCTTC. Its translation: CASSRDYSYNEQFF.

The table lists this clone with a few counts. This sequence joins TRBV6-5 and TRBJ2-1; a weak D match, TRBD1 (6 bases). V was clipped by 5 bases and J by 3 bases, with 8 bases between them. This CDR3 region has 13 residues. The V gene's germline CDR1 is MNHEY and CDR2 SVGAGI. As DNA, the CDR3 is TGTGCCAGCAGTCGGGACAACTACAATGAGCAGTTCTTC. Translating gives CASSRDNYNEQFF.

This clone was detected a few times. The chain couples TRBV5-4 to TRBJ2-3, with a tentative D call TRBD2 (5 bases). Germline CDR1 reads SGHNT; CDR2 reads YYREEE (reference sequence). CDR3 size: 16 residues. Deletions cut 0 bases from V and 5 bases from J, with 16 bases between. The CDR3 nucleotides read TGTGCCAGCAGCTTGGAGATTGGAGGAGGAGGAGATACGCAGTATTTT. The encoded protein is CASSLEIGGGGDTQYF.

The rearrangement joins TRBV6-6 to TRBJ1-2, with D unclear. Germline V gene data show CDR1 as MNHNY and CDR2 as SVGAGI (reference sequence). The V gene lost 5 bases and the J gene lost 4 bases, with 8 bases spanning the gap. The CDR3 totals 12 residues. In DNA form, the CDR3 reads TGTGCCAGCAGTACCGAGGCCTATGGCTACACCTTC. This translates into CASSTEAYGYTF.

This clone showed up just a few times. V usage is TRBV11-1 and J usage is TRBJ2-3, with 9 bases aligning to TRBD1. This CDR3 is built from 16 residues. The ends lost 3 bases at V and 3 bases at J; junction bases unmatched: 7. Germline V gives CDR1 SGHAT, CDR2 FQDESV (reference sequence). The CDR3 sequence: CASSFLQGAGTDTQYF. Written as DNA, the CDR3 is TGTGCCAGCAGCTTTCTACAGGGGGCTGGGACAGATACGCAGTATTTT.

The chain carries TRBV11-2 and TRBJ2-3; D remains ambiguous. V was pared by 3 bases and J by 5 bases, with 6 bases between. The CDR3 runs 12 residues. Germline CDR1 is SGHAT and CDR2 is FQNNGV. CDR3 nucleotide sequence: TGTGCCAGCAGCTTGAATAGAGATACGCAGTATTTT. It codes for CASSLNRDTQYF.

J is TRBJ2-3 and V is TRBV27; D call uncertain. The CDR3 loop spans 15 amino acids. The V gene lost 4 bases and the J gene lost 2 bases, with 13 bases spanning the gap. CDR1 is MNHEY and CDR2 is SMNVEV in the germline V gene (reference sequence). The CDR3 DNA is TGTGCCAGCAGTTCGATCGGAAGGGTCACAGATACGCAGTATTTT. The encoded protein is CASSSIGRVTDTQYF.

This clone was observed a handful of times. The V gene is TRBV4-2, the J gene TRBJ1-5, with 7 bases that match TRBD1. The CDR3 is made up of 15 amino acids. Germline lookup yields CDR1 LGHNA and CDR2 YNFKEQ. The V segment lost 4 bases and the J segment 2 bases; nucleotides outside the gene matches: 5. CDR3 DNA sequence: TGTGCCAGCAGCCTATCTGACAGGGGCAATCAGCCCCAGCATTTT. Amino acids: CASSLSDRGNQPQHF.

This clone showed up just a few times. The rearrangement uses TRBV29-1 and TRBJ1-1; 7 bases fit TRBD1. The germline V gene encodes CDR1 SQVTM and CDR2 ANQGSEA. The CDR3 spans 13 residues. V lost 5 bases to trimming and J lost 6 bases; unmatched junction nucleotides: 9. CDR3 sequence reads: CSVFLQGFAEAFF. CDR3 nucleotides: TGCAGCGTTTTTCTACAGGGGTTCGCTGAAGCTTTCTTT.

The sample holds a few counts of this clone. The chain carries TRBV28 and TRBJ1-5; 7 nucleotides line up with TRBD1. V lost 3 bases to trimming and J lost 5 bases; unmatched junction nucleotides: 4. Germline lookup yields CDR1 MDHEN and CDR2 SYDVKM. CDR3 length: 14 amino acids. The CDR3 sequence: CASSFTGEYQPQHF. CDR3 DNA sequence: TGTGCCAGCAGTTTTACAGGGGAATATCAGCCCCAGCATTTT.